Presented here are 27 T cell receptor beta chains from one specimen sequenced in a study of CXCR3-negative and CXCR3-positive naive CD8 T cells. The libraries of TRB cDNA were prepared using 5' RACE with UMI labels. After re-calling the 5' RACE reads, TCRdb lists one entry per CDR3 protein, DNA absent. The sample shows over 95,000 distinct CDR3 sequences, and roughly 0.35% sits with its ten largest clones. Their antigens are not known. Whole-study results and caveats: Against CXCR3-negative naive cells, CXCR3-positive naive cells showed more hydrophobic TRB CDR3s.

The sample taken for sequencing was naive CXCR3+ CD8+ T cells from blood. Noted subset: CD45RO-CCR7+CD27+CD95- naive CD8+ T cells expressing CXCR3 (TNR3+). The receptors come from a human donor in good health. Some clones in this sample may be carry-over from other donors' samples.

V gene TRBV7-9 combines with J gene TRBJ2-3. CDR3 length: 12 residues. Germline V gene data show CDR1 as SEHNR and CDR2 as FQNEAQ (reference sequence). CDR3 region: CASSLGVDTQYF.

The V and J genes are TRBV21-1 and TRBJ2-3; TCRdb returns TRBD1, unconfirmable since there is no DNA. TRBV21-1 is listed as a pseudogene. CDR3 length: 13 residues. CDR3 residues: CAIGGLRGDTQYF.

Here the CDR3 reads CASSSRSLVPTDTQYF. V usage is TRBV28 and J usage is TRBJ2-3. CDR3 length equals 16 residues. In germline, CDR1 is MDHEN, CDR2 SYDVKM. Filled out from reference TRBV28 and TRBJ2-3, the complete variable domain reads DVKVTQSSRYLVKRTGEKVFLECVQDMDHENMFWYRQDPGLGLRLIYFSYDVKMKEKGDIPEGYSVSREKKERFSLILESASTNQTSMYLCASSSRSLVPTDTQYFGPGTRLTVL.

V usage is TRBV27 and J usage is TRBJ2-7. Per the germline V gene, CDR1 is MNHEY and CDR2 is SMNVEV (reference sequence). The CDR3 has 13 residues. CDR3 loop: CASSPTTAYEQYF.

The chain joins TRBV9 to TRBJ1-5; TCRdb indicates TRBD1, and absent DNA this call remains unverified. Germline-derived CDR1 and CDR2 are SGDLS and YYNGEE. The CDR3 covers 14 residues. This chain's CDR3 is CASSGGQGGQPQHF.

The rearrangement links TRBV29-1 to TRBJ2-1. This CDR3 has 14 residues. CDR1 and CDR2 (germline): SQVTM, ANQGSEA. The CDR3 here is CSVEDLNSYNEQFF.

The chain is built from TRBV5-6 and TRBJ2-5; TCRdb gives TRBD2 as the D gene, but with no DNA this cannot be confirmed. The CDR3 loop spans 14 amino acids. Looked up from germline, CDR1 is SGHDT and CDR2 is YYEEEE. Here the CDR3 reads CASSLMEGLETQYF. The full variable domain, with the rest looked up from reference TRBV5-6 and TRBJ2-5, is DAGVTQSPTHLIKTRGQQVTLRCSPKSGHDTVSWYQQALGQGPQFIFQYYEEEERQRGNFPDRFSGHQFPNYSSELNVNALLLGDSALYLCASSLMEGLETQYFGPGTRLLVL.

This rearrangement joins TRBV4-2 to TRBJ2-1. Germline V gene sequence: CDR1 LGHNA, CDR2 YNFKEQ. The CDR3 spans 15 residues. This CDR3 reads CASSQYRGSYNEQFF.

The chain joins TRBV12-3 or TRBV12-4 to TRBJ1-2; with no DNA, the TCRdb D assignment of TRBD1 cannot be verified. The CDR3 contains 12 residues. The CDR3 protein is CASSFPGVGYTF.

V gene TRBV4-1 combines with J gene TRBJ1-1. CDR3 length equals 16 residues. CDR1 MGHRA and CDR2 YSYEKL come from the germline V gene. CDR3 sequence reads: CASSQATGFRNTEAFF.

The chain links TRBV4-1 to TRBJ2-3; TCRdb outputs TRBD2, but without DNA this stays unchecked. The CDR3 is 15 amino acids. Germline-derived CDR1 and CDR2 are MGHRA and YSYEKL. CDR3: CASSRQSGGTDTQYF.

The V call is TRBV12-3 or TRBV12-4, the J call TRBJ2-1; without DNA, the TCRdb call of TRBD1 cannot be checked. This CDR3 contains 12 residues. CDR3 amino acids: CASSPDSFEQFF.

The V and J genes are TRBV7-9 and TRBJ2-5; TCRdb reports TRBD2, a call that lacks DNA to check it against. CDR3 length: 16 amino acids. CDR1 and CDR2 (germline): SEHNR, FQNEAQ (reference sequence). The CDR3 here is CASSSGTSGSGETQYF. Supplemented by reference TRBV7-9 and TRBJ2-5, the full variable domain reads DTGVSQNPRHKITKRGQNVTFRCDPISEHNRLYWYRQTLGQGPEFLTYFQNEAQLEKSRLLSDRFSAERPKGSFSTLEIQRTEQGDSAMYLCASSSGTSGSGETQYFGPGTRLLVL.

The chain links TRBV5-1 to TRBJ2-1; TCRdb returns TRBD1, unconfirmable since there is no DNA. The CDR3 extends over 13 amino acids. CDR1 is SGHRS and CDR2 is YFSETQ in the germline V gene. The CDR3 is CASSPGSNNEQFF.

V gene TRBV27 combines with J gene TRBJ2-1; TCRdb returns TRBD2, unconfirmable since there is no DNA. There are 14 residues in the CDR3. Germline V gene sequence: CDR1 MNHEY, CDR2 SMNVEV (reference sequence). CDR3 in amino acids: CASRPGTSSSEQFF.

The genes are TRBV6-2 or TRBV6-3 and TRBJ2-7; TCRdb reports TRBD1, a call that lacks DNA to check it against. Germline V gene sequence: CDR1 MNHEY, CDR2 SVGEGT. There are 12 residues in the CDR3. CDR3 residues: CASSSDRDEQYF.

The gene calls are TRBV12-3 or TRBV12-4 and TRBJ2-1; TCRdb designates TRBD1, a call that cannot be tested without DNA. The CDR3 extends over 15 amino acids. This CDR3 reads CASIQTGTGYNEQFF.

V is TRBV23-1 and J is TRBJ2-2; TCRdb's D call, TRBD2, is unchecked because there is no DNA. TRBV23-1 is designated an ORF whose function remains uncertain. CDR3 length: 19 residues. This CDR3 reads CASSRQTGTSGSNTGELFF.

The CDR3: CASSVLSGPVDEQFF. J is TRBJ2-1 and V is TRBV9; the TCRdb D gene call, TRBD2, has no DNA to confirm it. The CDR3 has 15 residues. Looked up from germline, CDR1 is SGDLS and CDR2 is YYNGEE.

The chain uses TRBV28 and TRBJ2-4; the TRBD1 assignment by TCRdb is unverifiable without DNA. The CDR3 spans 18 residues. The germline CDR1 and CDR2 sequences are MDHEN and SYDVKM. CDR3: CASSFRRDINRGKNIQYF. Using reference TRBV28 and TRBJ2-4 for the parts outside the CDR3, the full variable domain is DVKVTQSSRYLVKRTGEKVFLECVQDMDHENMFWYRQDPGLGLRLIYFSYDVKMKEKGDIPEGYSVSREKKERFSLILESASTNQTSMYLCASSFRRDINRGKNIQYFGAGTRLSVL.

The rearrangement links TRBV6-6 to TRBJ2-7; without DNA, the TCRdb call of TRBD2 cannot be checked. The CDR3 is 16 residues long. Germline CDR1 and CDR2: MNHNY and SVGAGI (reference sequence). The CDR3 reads CASSRLAGDTGNEQYF.

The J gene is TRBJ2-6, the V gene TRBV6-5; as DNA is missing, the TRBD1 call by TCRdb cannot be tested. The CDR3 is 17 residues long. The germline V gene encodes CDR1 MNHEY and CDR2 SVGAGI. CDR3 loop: CASSQRQGVAGANVLTF.

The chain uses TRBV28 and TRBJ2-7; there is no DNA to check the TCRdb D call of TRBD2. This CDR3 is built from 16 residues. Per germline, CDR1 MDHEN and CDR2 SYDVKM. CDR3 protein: CASSLSPDLPTYEQYF.

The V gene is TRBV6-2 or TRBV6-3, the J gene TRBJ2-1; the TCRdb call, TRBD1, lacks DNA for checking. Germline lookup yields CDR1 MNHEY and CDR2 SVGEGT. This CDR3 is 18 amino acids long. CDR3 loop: CASSYLESEGQEVDEQFF.

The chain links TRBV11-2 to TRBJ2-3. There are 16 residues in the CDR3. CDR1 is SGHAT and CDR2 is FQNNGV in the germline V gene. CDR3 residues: CVSSLGSYISTDTQYF.

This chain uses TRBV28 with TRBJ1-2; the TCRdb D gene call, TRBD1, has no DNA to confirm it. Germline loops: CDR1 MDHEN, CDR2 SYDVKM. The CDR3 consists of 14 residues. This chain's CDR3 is CASSSRGGGNGYTF.

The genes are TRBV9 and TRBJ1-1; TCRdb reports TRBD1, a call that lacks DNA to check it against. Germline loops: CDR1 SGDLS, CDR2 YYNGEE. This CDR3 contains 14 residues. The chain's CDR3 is CASSVKGENTEAFF.